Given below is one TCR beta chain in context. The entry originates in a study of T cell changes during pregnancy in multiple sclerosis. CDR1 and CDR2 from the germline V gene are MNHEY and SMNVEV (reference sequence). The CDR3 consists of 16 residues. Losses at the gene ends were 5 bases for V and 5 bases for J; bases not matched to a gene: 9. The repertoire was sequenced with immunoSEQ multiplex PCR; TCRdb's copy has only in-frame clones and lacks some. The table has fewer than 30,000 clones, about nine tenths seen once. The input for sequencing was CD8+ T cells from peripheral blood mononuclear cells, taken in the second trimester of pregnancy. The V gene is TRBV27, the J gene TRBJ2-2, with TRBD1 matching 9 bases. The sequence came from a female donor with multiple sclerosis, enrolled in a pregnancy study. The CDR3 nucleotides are TGTGCCAGCAGTCCCCAACAGGGGGCAGGTACCGGGGAGCTGTTTTTT. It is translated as CASSPQQGAGTGELFF.